This is a list of T cell receptor beta chains from one sample in a study of cytomegalovirus exposure and HLA in healthy donors. Using immunoSEQ multiplex PCR, the repertoire was profiled, and TCRdb retains in-frame clones only, with some absent. Here the sample spans some 57,000 clones, 70% being singletons. Source material: PBMCs. These receptor sequences come from a woman aged 55-70 years in good health and CMV-seropositive. The CDR3 runs from the conserved cysteine through the conserved F or W. The order of the fields is D gene, J gene, clone size, V gene, CDR3 protein, CDR3 DNA. The D gene is left open where the match is weak. Part of the rows lack a size; the others show once, few, many or a class for expanded clones.

d_gene: TRBD1
j_gene: TRBJ2-1
abundance: few
v_gene: TRBV7-2
CDR3aa: CASSSGTGDYNEQFF
CDR3nt: TGTGCCAGCAGCTCCGGGACAGGGGATTACAATGAGCAGTTCTTC

d_gene: TRBD2
j_gene: TRBJ2-5
abundance: -
v_gene: TRBV2
CDR3aa: CATRTSGGETQYF
CDR3nt: TGTGCCACCAGGACTAGCGGGGGTGAGACCCAGTACTTC

d_gene: -
j_gene: TRBJ2-7
abundance: -
v_gene: TRBV4-2
CDR3aa: CASSQQQGAEQYF
CDR3nt: TGTGCCAGCAGCCAACAACAGGGTGCCGAGCAGTACTTC

d_gene: -
j_gene: TRBJ1-3
abundance: -
v_gene: TRBV4-1
CDR3aa: CASSQESTDSGNTIYF
CDR3nt: TGCGCCAGCAGCCAAGAATCGACAGACTCTGGAAACACCATATATTTT

d_gene: -
j_gene: TRBJ2-3
abundance: -
v_gene: TRBV5-1
CDR3aa: CASSSGTVEPDTQYF
CDR3nt: TGCGCCAGCAGCTCGGGAACAGTAGAGCCAGATACGCAGTATTTT

d_gene: -
j_gene: TRBJ2-5
abundance: -
v_gene: TRBV7-7
CDR3aa: CASSLRQQETQYF
CDR3nt: TGTGCTAGCAGCTTGAGGCAGCAAGAGACCCAGTACTTC

d_gene: TRBD1
j_gene: TRBJ1-1
abundance: -
v_gene: TRBV6-5
CDR3aa: CASRDRGAENTEAFF
CDR3nt: TGTGCCAGCAGGGACAGGGGTGCGGAAAACACTGAAGCTTTCTTT

d_gene: TRBD2
j_gene: TRBJ2-7
abundance: -
v_gene: TRBV13
CDR3aa: CASRGLARTYEQYF
CDR3nt: TGTGCCAGCAGGGGACTAGCCAGAACCTACGAGCAGTACTTC

d_gene: -
j_gene: TRBJ1-2
abundance: few
v_gene: TRBV6-5
CDR3aa: CASREDPNYGYTF
CDR3nt: TGTGCCAGCAGGGAGGACCCTAACTATGGCTACACCTTC

d_gene: -
j_gene: TRBJ1-6
abundance: -
v_gene: TRBV19
CDR3aa: CASSIGALSSYNSPLHF
CDR3nt: TGTGCCAGTAGTATTGGGGCCCTGAGCTCCTATAATTCACCCCTCCACTTT

d_gene: TRBD2
j_gene: TRBJ2-3
abundance: -
v_gene: TRBV4-3
CDR3aa: CASSKGTSNKDTQYF
CDR3nt: TGCGCCAGCAGCAAGGGGACTAGCAATAAAGATACGCAGTATTTT

d_gene: TRBD1
j_gene: TRBJ1-2
abundance: -
v_gene: TRBV10-3
CDR3aa: CAISEGGQTYTF
CDR3nt: TGTGCCATCAGTGAAGGGGGACAGACCTACACCTTC

d_gene: -
j_gene: TRBJ2-7
abundance: -
v_gene: TRBV5-4
CDR3aa: CASSSGGVSREQYF
CDR3nt: TGTGCCAGCAGCTCGGGCGGGGTGTCTAGAGAGCAGTACTTC

d_gene: TRBD1
j_gene: TRBJ1-2
abundance: -
v_gene: TRBV6-1
CDR3aa: CASSAGAGGRGYTF
CDR3nt: TGTGCCAGCAGTGCCGGAGCAGGGGGCAGGGGCTACACCTTC

d_gene: TRBD2
j_gene: TRBJ2-7
abundance: -
v_gene: TRBV6-5
CDR3aa: CASRPGGTTYEQYF
CDR3nt: TGTGCCAGCAGGCCCGGGGGGACTACCTACGAGCAGTACTTC

d_gene: -
j_gene: TRBJ2-7
abundance: -
v_gene: TRBV4-1
CDR3aa: CASSSGSGESSYEQYF
CDR3nt: TGCGCCAGCAGTTCAGGTTCCGGGGAGTCGTCCTACGAGCAGTACTTC

d_gene: TRBD2
j_gene: TRBJ2-3
abundance: -
v_gene: TRBV27
CDR3aa: CASSLGYGTSGGADTQYF
CDR3nt: TGTGCCAGCAGTTTAGGGTACGGGACTAGCGGGGGGGCAGATACGCAGTATTTT

d_gene: -
j_gene: TRBJ1-6
abundance: -
v_gene: TRBV6-6
CDR3aa: CASSLAVAELHF
CDR3nt: TGTGCCAGCAGCTTAGCGGTAGCTGAACTCCACTTT

d_gene: -
j_gene: TRBJ1-1
abundance: -
v_gene: TRBV7-4
CDR3aa: CASSLERAKYTEAFF
CDR3nt: TGTGCCAGCAGCTTAGAGAGGGCTAAATACACTGAAGCTTTCTTT

d_gene: -
j_gene: TRBJ1-6
abundance: -
v_gene: TRBV28
CDR3aa: CASSSPAAGQGSYNSPLHF
CDR3nt: TGTGCCAGCAGTTCACCCGCGGCAGGGCAGGGCTCCTATAATTCACCCCTCCACTTT

d_gene: TRBD2
j_gene: TRBJ2-2
abundance: -
v_gene: TRBV7-2
CDR3aa: CASGGVSGELFF
CDR3nt: TGTGCCAGCGGGGGGGTGTCCGGGGAGCTGTTTTTT

d_gene: -
j_gene: TRBJ1-1
abundance: -
v_gene: TRBV18
CDR3aa: CASSPGEGEAFF
CDR3nt: TGTGCCAGCTCACCAGGGGAGGGCGAAGCTTTCTTT